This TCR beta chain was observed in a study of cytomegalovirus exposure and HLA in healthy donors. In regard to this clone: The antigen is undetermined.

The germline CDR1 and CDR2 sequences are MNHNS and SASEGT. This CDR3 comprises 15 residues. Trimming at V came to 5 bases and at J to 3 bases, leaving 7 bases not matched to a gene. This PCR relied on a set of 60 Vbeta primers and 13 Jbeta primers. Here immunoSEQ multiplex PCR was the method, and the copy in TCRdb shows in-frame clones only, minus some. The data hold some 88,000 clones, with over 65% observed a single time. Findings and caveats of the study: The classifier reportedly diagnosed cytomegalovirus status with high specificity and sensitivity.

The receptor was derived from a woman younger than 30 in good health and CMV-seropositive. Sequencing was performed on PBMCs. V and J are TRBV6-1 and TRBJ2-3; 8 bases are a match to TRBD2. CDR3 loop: CASSLQRGSTDTQYF. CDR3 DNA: TGTGCCAGCAGTCTACAGCGGGGGTCGACAGATACGCAGTATTTT.